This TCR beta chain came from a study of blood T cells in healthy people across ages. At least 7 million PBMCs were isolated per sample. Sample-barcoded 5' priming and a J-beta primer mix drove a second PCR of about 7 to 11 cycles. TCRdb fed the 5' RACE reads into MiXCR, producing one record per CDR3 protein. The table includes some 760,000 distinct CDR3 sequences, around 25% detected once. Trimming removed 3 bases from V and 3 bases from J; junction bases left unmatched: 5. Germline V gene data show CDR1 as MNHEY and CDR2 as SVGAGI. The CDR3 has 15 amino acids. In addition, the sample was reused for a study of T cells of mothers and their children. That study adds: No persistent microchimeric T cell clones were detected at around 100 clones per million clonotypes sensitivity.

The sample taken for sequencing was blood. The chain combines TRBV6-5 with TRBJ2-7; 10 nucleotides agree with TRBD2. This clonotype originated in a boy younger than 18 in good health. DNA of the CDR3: TGTGCCAGCAGTTATTATGCTAGCGGGAGCTACGAGCAGTACTTC. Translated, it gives CASSYYASGSYEQYF.